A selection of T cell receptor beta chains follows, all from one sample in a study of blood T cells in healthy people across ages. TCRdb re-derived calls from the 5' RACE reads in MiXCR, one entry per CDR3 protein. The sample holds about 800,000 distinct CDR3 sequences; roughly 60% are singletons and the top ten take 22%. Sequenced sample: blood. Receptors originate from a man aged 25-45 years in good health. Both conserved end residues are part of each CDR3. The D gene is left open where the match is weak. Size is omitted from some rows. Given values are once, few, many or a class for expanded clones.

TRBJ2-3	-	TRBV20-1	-	CSARDIQHNSIRINTDTQYF	TGCAGTGCTAGAGATATTCAGCATAACTCTATCAGGATCAACACAGATACGCAGTATTTT
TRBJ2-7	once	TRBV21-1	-	CASQDRAGEQYF	TGTGCCAGTCAGGACAGGGCGGGTGAGCAGTACTTC
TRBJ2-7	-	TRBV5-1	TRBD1	CASSLRSSRQGVDYEQYF	TGCGCCAGCAGCTTGAGATCATCGCGGCAGGGGGTGGATTACGAGCAGTACTTC
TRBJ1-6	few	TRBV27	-	CASRYGGSPLHF	TGTGCCAGCAGGTACGGGGGCTCACCCCTCCACTTT
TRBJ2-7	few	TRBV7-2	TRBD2	CASSSLAGGYEQYF	TGTGCCAGCAGCTCCTTAGCGGGAGGCTACGAGCAGTACTTC
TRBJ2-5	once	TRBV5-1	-	CASSLGPGIRETQYF	TGCGCCAGCAGCTTGGGTCCCGGGATTCGGGAGACCCAGTACTTC
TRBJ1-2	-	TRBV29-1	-	CSVEDYRGLEGYTF	TGCAGCGTTGAAGATTACCGGGGATTGGAGGGCTACACCTTC
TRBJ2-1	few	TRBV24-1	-	CATSDATRVFGEQFF	TGTGCCACCAGTGATGCAACCAGGGTTTTCGGTGAGCAGTTCTTC
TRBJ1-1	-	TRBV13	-	CASSPRGHLGAFF	TGTGCCAGCAGCCCCCGGGGCCACTTAGGGGCTTTCTTT
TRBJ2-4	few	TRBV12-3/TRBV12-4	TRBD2	CASTLGASGGLSRQYF	TGTGCCAGCACTCTTGGGGCTAGCGGGGGTCTAAGTCGTCAGTACTTC
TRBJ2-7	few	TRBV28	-	CASIPGAGEQYF	TGTGCCAGCATCCCGGGGGCGGGGGAGCAGTACTTC
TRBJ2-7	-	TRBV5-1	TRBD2	CASSWNRDYLLLHEQYF	TGCGCCAGCAGCTGGAACCGGGACTACCTATTATTACACGAGCAGTACTTC
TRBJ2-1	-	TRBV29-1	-	CSVDSGPNEQFF	TGCAGCGTTGATTCAGGCCCCAATGAGCAGTTCTTC
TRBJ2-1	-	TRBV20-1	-	CSANSRISEQFF	TGCAGTGCTAACTCGCGTATCAGTGAGCAGTTCTTC
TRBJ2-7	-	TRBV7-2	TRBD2	CASSPGGTSGVVEQYF	TGTGCCAGCAGCCCCGGGGGGACTAGCGGGGTTGTCGAGCAGTACTTC
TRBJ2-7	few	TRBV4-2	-	CASSPGINYEQYF	TGTGCCAGCAGCCCCGGGATAAACTACGAGCAGTACTTC
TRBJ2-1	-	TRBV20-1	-	CSASDGSEQFF	TGCAGTGCTAGCGATGGGAGTGAGCAGTTCTTC
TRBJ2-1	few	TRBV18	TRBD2	CASSPTSGGNEQFF	TGTGCCAGCTCACCCACTAGCGGGGGAAATGAGCAGTTCTTC
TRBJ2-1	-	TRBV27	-	CASSLPGTLNEQFF	TGTGCCAGCAGTCTGCCCGGGACCCTAAATGAGCAGTTCTTC
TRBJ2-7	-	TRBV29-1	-	CSVEDRAGYTYEQYF	TGCAGCGTTGAAGATCGGGCAGGGTACACCTACGAGCAGTACTTC
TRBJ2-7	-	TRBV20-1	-	CSASLFGHEQYF	TGCAGTGCTAGCCTATTTGGCCACGAGCAGTACTTC
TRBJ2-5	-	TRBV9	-	CASSVESKTETQYF	TGTGCCAGCAGCGTAGAGTCAAAGACGGAGACCCAGTACTTC
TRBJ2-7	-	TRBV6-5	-	CASSYSIIPRTYEQYF	TGTGCCAGCAGTTACTCGATTATCCCCAGGACATACGAGCAGTACTTC
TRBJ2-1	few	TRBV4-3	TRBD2	CASSQDPGGEQFF	TGCGCCAGCAGCCAAGATCCGGGGGGTGAGCAGTTCTTC
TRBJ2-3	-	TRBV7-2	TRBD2	CASSSGTSHFTDTQYF	TGTGCCAGCAGCTCCGGGACTAGCCACTTCACAGATACGCAGTATTTT
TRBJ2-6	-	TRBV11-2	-	CASRYTGANVLTF	TGTGCCAGCAGATACACTGGGGCCAACGTCCTGACTTTC
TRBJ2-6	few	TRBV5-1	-	CASSLVQTSGANVLTF	TGCGCCAGCAGCTTGGTACAGACCTCTGGGGCCAACGTCCTGACTTTC
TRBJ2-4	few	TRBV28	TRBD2	CASRTGGAGDPNIQYF	TGTGCCAGCAGAACGGGGGGAGCGGGAGACCCCAACATTCAGTACTTC
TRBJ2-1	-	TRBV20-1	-	CSALDVGFVNEQFF	TGCAGTGCTCTAGACGTGGGCTTTGTTAATGAGCAGTTCTTC
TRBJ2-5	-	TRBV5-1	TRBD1	CASTSGGRETQYF	TGCGCCAGCACCTCAGGGGGCCGGGAGACCCAGTACTTC
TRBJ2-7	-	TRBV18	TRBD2	CASSPAGGFYEQYF	TGTGCCAGCTCACCTGCGGGAGGGTTTTACGAGCAGTACTTC
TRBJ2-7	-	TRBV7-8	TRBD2	CASSAYTSGGYEQYF	TGTGCCAGCAGCGCATACACTAGCGGGGGCTACGAGCAGTACTTC
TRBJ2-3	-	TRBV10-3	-	CAISESASQTQYF	TGTGCCATCAGTGAGTCGGCCAGCCAGACGCAGTATTTT
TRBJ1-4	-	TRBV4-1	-	CASSPSGGTEKLFF	TGCGCCAGCAGCCCGTCGGGGGGGACAGAAAAACTGTTTTTT
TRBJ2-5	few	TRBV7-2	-	CASSLGWAGYRETQYF	TGTGCCAGCAGCTTGGGCTGGGCGGGCTACAGGGAGACCCAGTACTTC
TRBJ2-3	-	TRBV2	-	CASSELVRGSTDTQYF	TGTGCCAGCAGTGAATTGGTCAGAGGAAGCACAGATACGCAGTATTTT
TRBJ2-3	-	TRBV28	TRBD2	CASSLPAGDGDTQYF	TGTGCCAGCAGTTTACCGGCGGGAGATGGAGATACGCAGTATTTT
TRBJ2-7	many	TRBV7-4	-	CANSGRNSSYEQYF	TGTGCCAACTCAGGGCGAAATAGCTCCTACGAGCAGTACTTC
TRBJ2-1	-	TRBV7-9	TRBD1	CASGVGTGTYNEQFF	TGTGCCAGCGGAGTCGGGACAGGCACCTACAATGAGCAGTTCTTC
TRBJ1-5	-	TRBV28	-	CASSQGLGGQVQPQHF	TGTGCCAGCAGCCAAGGATTAGGGGGGCAGGTTCAGCCCCAGCATTTT
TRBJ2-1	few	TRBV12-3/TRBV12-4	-	CASSPGLPGLFNEQFF	TGTGCCAGCAGTCCGGGACTCCCAGGGCTGTTCAATGAGCAGTTCTTC
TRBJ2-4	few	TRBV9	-	CASSPPSGTKNIQYF	TGTGCCAGCAGCCCCCCCTCCGGGACCAAAAACATTCAGTACTTC
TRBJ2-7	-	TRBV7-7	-	CASSLLSGDEQYF	TGTGCCAGCAGCTTGTTGTCTGGGGACGAGCAGTACTTC
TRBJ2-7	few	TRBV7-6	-	CASSLAPAGDSYEQYF	TGTGCCAGCAGCTTAGCGCCGGCGGGTGACTCCTACGAGCAGTACTTC
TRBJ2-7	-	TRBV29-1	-	CSVEVRDSYEQYF	TGCAGCGTTGAAGTAAGGGACTCCTACGAGCAGTACTTC
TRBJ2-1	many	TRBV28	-	CASSPPSSLSYNEQFF	TGTGCCAGCAGCCCCCCTTCGAGCTTGTCCTACAATGAGCAGTTCTTC
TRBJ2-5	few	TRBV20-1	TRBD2	CSARKLLAGASQETQYF	TGCAGTGCTAGAAAGTTACTAGCGGGGGCTTCCCAAGAGACCCAGTACTTC
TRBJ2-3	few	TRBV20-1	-	CSARGLEFTDTQYF	TGCAGTGCTAGAGGTCTCGAGTTCACAGATACGCAGTATTTT
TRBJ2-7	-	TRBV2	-	CARSPGAGHEQYF	TGTGCCAGATCACCAGGGGCTGGCCACGAGCAGTACTTC
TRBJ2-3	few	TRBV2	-	CASRPGTFTDTQYF	TGTGCCAGCAGGCCGGGAACGTTCACAGATACGCAGTATTTT
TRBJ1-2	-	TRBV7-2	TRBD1	CASSQYGATGGFGYTF	TGTGCCAGCAGTCAGTATGGCGCGACAGGGGGCTTTGGCTACACCTTC
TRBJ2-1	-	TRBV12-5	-	CASGLARDSTAVGNEQFF	TGTGCTAGTGGTTTGGCGAGGGACTCCACAGCGGTCGGCAATGAGCAGTTCTTC
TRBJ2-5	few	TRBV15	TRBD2	CATSSALTSGQETQYF	TGTGCCACCAGCAGTGCCCTCACTAGCGGCCAAGAGACCCAGTACTTC
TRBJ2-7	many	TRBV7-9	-	CASSRSSYEQYF	TGTGCCAGCAGCAGGAGCTCCTACGAGCAGTACTTC
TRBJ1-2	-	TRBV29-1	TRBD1	CSVDGDRVFHGYTF	TGCAGCGTTGACGGGGACAGAGTCTTCCATGGCTACACCTTC
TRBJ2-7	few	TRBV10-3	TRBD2	CAIRGEVLYEQYF	TGTGCCATCCGGGGGGAAGTACTCTACGAGCAGTACTTC
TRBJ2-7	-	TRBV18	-	CASSQTKMYEQYF	TGTGCCAGCTCACAAACGAAGATGTACGAGCAGTACTTC
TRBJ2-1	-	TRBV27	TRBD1	CASSLSFRGPSEYNEQFF	TGTGCCAGCAGTTTATCGTTTAGGGGGCCATCGGAATACAATGAGCAGTTCTTC
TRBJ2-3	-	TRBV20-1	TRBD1	CGASGTGVADTQYF	TGCGGTGCCTCCGGGACAGGGGTTGCAGATACGCAGTATTTT
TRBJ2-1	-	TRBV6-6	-	CASSYDSYNEQFF	TGTGCCAGCAGTTACGACAGCTACAATGAGCAGTTCTTC